The clone carrying this TCR beta chain was seen a handful of times. Its antigen is undetermined. The data were taken from a study of T cells in localized non-small cell lung cancer. Only in-frame clones appear in the TCRdb table, and some are missing; sequencing was by immunoSEQ multiplex PCR. The sample lists about 21,000 clones; 88% were seen once. The study's findings and limits: Adjacent lung exhibited a median of about 50 among the 100 most abundant tumor clones. Among the tissues sampled, uninvolved adjacent lung had the highest T cell clonality, above tumor. Patients showing higher blood T cell density tended to see longer overall survival.

Germline CDR1 is MNHEY and CDR2 is SMNVEV (reference sequence). Trimming stripped 1 base from V and 6 bases from J, with 10 bases between. The CDR3 has 13 amino acids. The source was peripheral blood mononuclear cells, collected before any cancer treatment. The receptor was isolated from a male donor aged 60 or older with stage II lung adenocarcinoma. J is TRBJ2-7 and V is TRBV27; no clear D gene. Here the CDR3 reads CASSLYTDSEQYF. CDR3 DNA sequence: TGTGCCAGCAGTTTATATACCGACTCCGAGCAGTACTTC.